This section outlines one T cell receptor beta chain sequence together with its context. This clonotype showed up many times. Its antigen is currently not known. Base qualities are not recorded, but no much larger clone differs from it by a single base. TCR alpha and beta CDR3 regions were amplified with the iRepertoire nested amplicon-rescue multiplex PCR (arm-PCR) platform from RNA. The input for one-step reverse transcription and amplification was about 90-400 ng of tissue mRNA or PBMC total RNA. Following bead purification, Illumina adapters were added through a secondary multiplex PCR, and the libraries were then gel-purified between 200 and 400 bp. Internal 6-nucleotide barcodes were carried by the libraries and were used for demultiplexing. Sequencing of the libraries was done on an Illumina MiSeq using 2x220 or 2x250 nucleotide paired-end reads. The source study handled its data this way. Paired reads were merged with FLASH 1.2.11 and aligned to the GRCh37 human genome with BWA-MEM before extracting TRA and TRB reads. An IMGT-derived reference of cassette sequences and CDR3 motifs, with pseudogenes included, was used for V and J assignment. Reads were translated in three frames, and productive CDR3s were defined by a C…FGXG motif without stop codons. Unique combinations of V-J cassette pair and CDR3 amino acid sequence were defined as clonotypes. Hamming distance filtering was applied to reads, with thresholds set by the sequence error rate of each sample in mapped regions. Using fastp trimming at Q25 and MiXCR clonotype assembly, TCRdb reanalyzed the public sequencing data and kept in-frame beta chains. All rows with the same CDR3 protein become a single entry with the most common DNA and genes. TCRdb, not the authors, supplied the V and J calls. This sample is represented by under 200,000 distinct CDR3 sequences; about 47% of them were singletons. Around 5.2% of the sample belongs to the ten largest clones.

The CDR3 covers 15 residues, taking in both the cysteine and the phenylalanine. The kept DNA is CDR3 alone, 45 bases in frame from the first base. Trimming removed 3 bases from V and 0 bases from J, leaving 9 bases between the germline ends. According to the germline V gene, CDR1 reads SNHLY and CDR2 reads FYNNEI. The sample is drawn from a study of glioma-infiltrating T cells (dated by TCRdb to the mid-2010s). At the level of the whole study: The study sequenced TCR alpha- and beta-chain repertoires from glioma tissue, from non-neoplastic brain tissue and from matched peripheral blood mononuclear cells. To measure how far tissue and blood T-cell populations diverged, each tissue-infiltrating repertoire was compared against the peripheral blood repertoire of the same patient. The paired cohort comprised three low-grade glioma patients, several primary glioblastoma patients and three non-glioma patients contributing non-neoplastic brain tissue. Results the study describes overall, beyond this receptor: Only a very small number of CDR3 sequences turned up in both tissue and blood, a result put down to high CDR3 diversity combined with limited sampling. In non-neoplastic patients, VJ-independent divergence between tissue and blood fell below expectation, whereas in all gliomas, and especially in low-grade gliomas, the divergence rose above expectation. Group comparisons were based on small numbers of patients: three non-neoplastic, three low-grade glioma and 7 to 9 glioblastoma patients.

Sequenced: glioma tissue, nonneoplastic brain tissue, or PBMCs (not recorded which). This sequence originates from a human donor with low-grade glioma or glioblastoma, undergoing nonglioma brain surgery, or in good health (not recorded which). The chain couples TRBV2 to TRBJ1-5; no D gene is confidently identified. The DNA sequence reads TGTGCCAGCAGTGATGGACGAATTAGCAATCAGCCCCAGCATTTT. Translated, it gives CASSDGRISNQPQHF. Beyond the CDR3, the reference TRBV2 and TRBJ1-5 genes provide the residues; the full variable domain reads: EPEVTQTPSHQVTQMGQEVILRCVPISNHLYFYWYRQILGQKVEFLVSFYNNEISEKSEIFDDQFSVERPDGSNFTLKIRSTKLEDSAMYFCASSDGRISNQPQHFGDGTRLSIL.